Listed below are T cell receptor beta chains from one sample, sequenced in a study of response to subunit inactivated influenza vaccine. TCRdb reprocessed the RT-PCR reads with MiXCR, giving one entry per CDR3 protein. The sample contains about 650,000 distinct CDR3 sequences, about 15% of which appear only once. This material consisted of PBMCs from blood, taken 11 to 12 days after vaccination. These receptors came from a man aged 45-65 years who received an inactivated influenza vaccine. Each CDR3 is given with its conserved first and last residue. A D gene is named only where the DNA matches it firmly. Some rows have no size entry. The others give once, few or many, or a class for an expanded clone.

V,D,J,size,CDR3,DNA
TRBV6-1,TRBD1,TRBJ1-1,-,CASSDGTAEAFF,TGTGCCAGCAGTGATGGGACAGCTGAAGCTTTCTTT
TRBV4-1,-,TRBJ2-7,few,CASSQDPGFSYEQYF,TGCGCCAGCAGCCAAGACCCCGGGTTCTCCTACGAGCAGTACTTC
TRBV29-1,TRBD1,TRBJ2-3,few,CSVPGQLTDTQYF,TGCAGCGTCCCGGGACAGCTCACAGATACGCAGTATTTT
TRBV12-3/TRBV12-4,-,TRBJ1-2,-,CASSLTLGRLGYTF,TGTGCCAGCAGTTTGACACTCGGACGTCTTGGCTACACCTTC
TRBV5-1,-,TRBJ2-7,-,CASSVDPDSKQYF,TGCGCCAGCAGCGTAGATCCGGACAGCAAGCAGTACTTC
TRBV10-3,-,TRBJ2-3,many,CAISDSRAAGTDTQYF,TGTGCCATCAGTGACAGTCGGGCCGCTGGCACAGATACGCAGTATTTT
TRBV4-3,-,TRBJ2-1,-,CASSPGSLYNEQFF,TGCGCCAGCAGCCCAGGGAGTTTATACAATGAGCAGTTCTTC
TRBV7-9,-,TRBJ1-4,-,CASSLDGTTNGKLFF,TGTGCCAGCAGCTTAGATGGGACAACTAATGGAAAACTGTTTTTT
TRBV5-6,TRBD1,TRBJ2-2,many,CASSLMSGGRTGELFF,TGTGCCAGCAGCTTGATGTCAGGGGGTCGGACCGGGGAGCTGTTTTTT
TRBV5-5,-,TRBJ2-2,few,CASSSVDPLGGELFF,TGTGCCAGCAGCTCCGTCGACCCCCTCGGCGGGGAGCTGTTTTTT
TRBV20-1,-,TRBJ2-7,-,CSARDPLRGSVYEQYF,TGCAGTGCTAGAGACCCCCTAAGGGGGAGTGTATACGAGCAGTACTTC
TRBV6-2/TRBV6-3,TRBD2,TRBJ2-1,-,CASKPSGREYGEQFF,TGTGCCAGCAAGCCTAGCGGGAGGGAGTATGGTGAGCAGTTCTTC
TRBV10-1,-,TRBJ2-1,-,CASGTGSEQFF,TGCGCCAGCGGTACAGGGAGTGAGCAGTTCTTC
TRBV12-3/TRBV12-4,-,TRBJ2-2,few,CASTLRQATNTGELFF,TGTGCCAGCACCCTCCGGCAGGCTACGAACACCGGGGAGCTGTTTTTT
TRBV7-6,-,TRBJ1-1,-,CASSLASDGQTEAFF,TGTGCCAGCAGCTTAGCGTCGGATGGGCAGACTGAAGCTTTCTTT
TRBV12-3/TRBV12-4,-,TRBJ1-6,-,CASSFGRIENSPLHF,TGTGCCAGCAGTTTTGGCAGGATCGAGAATTCACCCCTCCACTTT
TRBV7-9,-,TRBJ2-2,-,CASSSGPQRRTGELFF,TGTGCCAGCAGCTCGGGACCCCAGAGGCGCACCGGGGAGCTGTTTTTT
TRBV7-7,-,TRBJ2-1,-,CASSLNSFSYNEQFF,TGTGCTAGCAGCTTAAATTCGTTCTCCTACAATGAGCAGTTCTTC
TRBV9,-,TRBJ2-1,-,CASSPSGSPNEQFF,TGTGCCAGCAGCCCTTCCGGGTCGCCCAATGAGCAGTTCTTC
TRBV27,TRBD2,TRBJ2-3,few,CASREKRESSTDTQYF,TGTGCCAGCAGGGAGAAGCGGGAGAGTAGCACAGATACGCAGTATTTT
TRBV11-2,TRBD2,TRBJ2-7,-,CASTPQGGLAGRYEQYF,TGTGCCAGCACCCCTCAGGGGGGACTAGCGGGACGTTACGAGCAGTACTTC
TRBV3-1,TRBD2,TRBJ2-1,-,CASSQLQAGGRDNEQFF,TGTGCCAGCAGCCAACTTCAGGCGGGGGGTCGAGACAATGAGCAGTTCTTC
TRBV12-3/TRBV12-4,-,TRBJ2-1,few,CASSLGTGGSGEQFF,TGTGCCAGCAGTTTAGGGACTGGGGGGTCCGGTGAGCAGTTCTTC
TRBV5-4,-,TRBJ2-7,few,CASSLGRVSEQYF,TGTGCCAGCAGCTTAGGCAGGGTCTCTGAGCAGTACTTC
TRBV7-9,-,TRBJ2-7,few,CASSSGGGQSPYEQYF,TGTGCCAGCAGCTCGGGAGGGGGACAGTCACCCTACGAGCAGTACTTC
TRBV29-1,-,TRBJ2-1,-,CSVDPANNEQFF,TGCAGCGTTGACCCAGCTAACAATGAGCAGTTCTTC
TRBV7-2,TRBD1,TRBJ2-1,few,CASRQDRVGSYNEQFF,TGTGCCAGCAGACAAGACAGGGTAGGGTCCTACAATGAGCAGTTCTTC
TRBV23-1,-,TRBJ2-3,few,CASSQSNGGSTDTQYF,TGCGCCAGCAGTCAATCTAATGGGGGTAGCACAGATACGCAGTATTTT
TRBV11-2,-,TRBJ2-3,-,CASSRGSPDTQYF,TGTGCCAGCAGCCGGGGTAGTCCAGATACGCAGTATTTT
TRBV20-1,TRBD2,TRBJ2-5,few,CSASGRVEETQYF,TGCAGTGCGAGCGGGAGGGTAGAGGAGACCCAGTACTTC
TRBV21-1,-,TRBJ2-2,-,CASKDTQGARNTGELFF,TGTGCCAGCAAAGACACCCAGGGGGCGCGGAACACCGGGGAGCTGTTTTTT
TRBV4-3,-,TRBJ2-3,-,CASSQEGRPGTDTQYF,TGCGCCAGCAGCCAAGAAGGCAGGCCGGGCACAGATACGCAGTATTTT
TRBV5-4,TRBD1,TRBJ2-1,-,CASSTRQGAGEQFF,TGTGCCAGCAGCACAAGACAGGGGGCAGGCGAGCAGTTCTTC
TRBV28,-,TRBJ2-2,many,CASSLFEDPRELFF,TGTGCCAGCAGTTTATTCGAGGACCCCCGGGAGCTGTTTTTT
TRBV5-5,TRBD1,TRBJ2-1,few,CASRTTGYEQFF,TGTGCCAGCAGAACGACAGGGTATGAGCAGTTCTTC
TRBV14,-,TRBJ2-7,-,CASSQTPGAGSYEQYF,TGTGCCAGCAGCCAAACCCCCGGGGCTGGGTCCTACGAGCAGTACTTC
TRBV30,-,TRBJ2-5,-,CAWNPGKTQYF,TGTGCCTGGAATCCTGGAAAGACCCAGTACTTC
TRBV20-1,TRBD1,TRBJ2-1,few,CSASGDRGNNEQFF,TGCAGTGCTAGTGGGGACAGGGGGAACAATGAGCAGTTCTTC
TRBV20-1,-,TRBJ2-3,few,CSVAATGLFTDTQYF,TGCAGTGTCGCAGCTACGGGCCTATTCACAGATACGCAGTATTTT
TRBV12-3/TRBV12-4,TRBD1,TRBJ2-5,-,CASRLETDRGTQYF,TGTGCCAGCCGACTCGAGACGGACAGGGGAACCCAGTACTTC
TRBV5-6,TRBD2,TRBJ2-5,-,CASSSPAGEAETQYF,TGTGCCAGCAGCTCCCCGGCGGGAGAAGCGGAGACCCAGTACTTC
TRBV7-2,TRBD1,TRBJ2-3,-,CASSLRTGVADTQYF,TGTGCCAGCAGCTTACGGACAGGGGTTGCAGATACGCAGTATTTT
TRBV7-9,-,TRBJ2-7,few,CASSLAKAYEQYF,TGTGCCAGCAGCTTAGCGAAGGCCTACGAGCAGTACTTC